This TCR beta chain is from a study of CD8 T cells in ankylosing spondylitis. The germline gives CDR1 MNHNS, CDR2 SASEGT. There are 14 residues in the CDR3. Trimming stripped 3 bases from V and 5 bases from J, with 14 bases between. TCRdb re-derived calls from the 5' RACE reads in MiXCR, one entry per CDR3 protein. The data hold 200,000 to 250,000 distinct CDR3 sequences, with roughly a third observed a single time. This rearrangement joins TRBV6-1 to TRBJ2-7; perhaps D is TRBD1 or TRBD2 (5 bases each). The sequenced sample was blood, either unsorted or a sorted T cell fraction (not recorded which). The receptor comes from a male donor with ankylosing spondylitis or in good health (not recorded which). CDR3 bases: TGTGCCAGCAGTGATGGGACCTCGTCGCACGAGCAGTACTTC. Translating it yields CASSDGTSSHEQYF.